The TCR beta chain under discussion was sequenced for a study of T cells in localized non-small cell lung cancer. TCRdb keeps only in-frame clones here, not all; method: immunoSEQ multiplex PCR. Of about 16,000 clones listed, around 90% are singletons. The study, taken as a whole, reports: Adjacent lung exhibited a median of about 57 among the 100 most abundant tumor clones.

Of note for this clone: Antigen unknown.

The sample consisted of peripheral blood mononuclear cells, taken before any cancer treatment. This receptor was identified in a woman aged 35 to 75 with stage III lung adenocarcinoma.

Here the CDR3 reads CASSQRTSGTTDTQYF. The CDR3 DNA follows: TGTGCCAGCAGCCAACGGACTAGCGGGACTACAGATACGCAGTATTTT. The chain is built from TRBV7-8 and TRBJ2-3; 12 nucleotides line up with TRBD2. The CDR3 is 16 residues long. Per the germline V gene, CDR1 is SGHVS and CDR2 is FQNEAQ. Trimming at V came to 5 bases and at J to 3 bases, leaving 6 bases not matched to a gene.